The entry below describes one T cell receptor beta chain. The data were obtained in a study of blood T cell repertoires in COVID-19. Study summary: Specimens from acute and convalescent COVID-19 originated in the United States, Italy and Spain. Nucleic acid was either cDNA or gDNA, and it came from T cells, B-cell-depleted T cells, or PBMCs.

J was trimmed by 3 bases and V by 0 bases; bases with no gene match: 5. The CDR3 runs to 16 residues. Germline assignment: CDR1 SGHRS and CDR2 YFSETQ. Original processing methods: Nucleated cell counts were estimated from reference gene primer amplification. TCRdb's table, derived via immunoSEQ multiplex PCR, lists solely in-frame clones and lacks some. The V and J calls and the clone size are those of that table, but D and trimming were determined from the DNA. The sample includes about 74,000 clones, 84% of them seen just once. The material sequenced was peripheral blood. The TCR originated in a human donor in a cohort sampled during active COVID-19. J is TRBJ2-3 and V is TRBV5-1, with 9 bases aligning to TRBD2. The CDR3 coding sequence is TGCGCCAGCAGCTTGGCCAGGCTAGCGGGGACAGATACGCAGTATTTT. Its translation: CASSLARLAGTDTQYF.